This TCR beta chain comes out of a study of control samples from healthy donors and cancer patients. Assay used: immunoSEQ multiplex PCR; TCRdb lists only in-frame clones, some missing. The sample includes hundreds of thousands of clones, roughly 90% seen only once; the top ten take 5% to 8%. CDR3 length: 14 residues. From germline, CDR1 is SNHLY and CDR2 FYNNEI. Trimming stripped 5 bases from V and 7 bases from J, with 14 bases between. This receptor was taken from a man in his forties with head and neck cancer. Sample: PBMCs. The chain couples TRBV2 to TRBJ2-2; D is perhaps TRBD2 (5 bases). Here the CDR3 reads CASSPGGPGGELFF. The CDR3 bases are TGTGCCAGCAGTCCCGGCGGGCCTGGCGGGGAGCTGTTTTTT.